This T cell receptor beta chain originates from a study of blood T cell repertoires in COVID-19. Study in general: The United States, Italy and Spain supplied acute and convalescent COVID-19 samples. Nucleic acid was either cDNA or gDNA, and it came from T cells, B-cell-depleted T cells, or PBMCs.

The V segment lost 1 base and the J segment 3 bases; nucleotides outside the gene matches: 3. The CDR3 runs 14 residues. Germline V CDR1 and CDR2: LGHDT, YNNKEL (reference sequence). Per the study methods: Nucleated cell counts were estimated from reference gene primer amplification. Sequenced by immunoSEQ multiplex PCR; TCRdb stores in-frame clones only, minus some. V, J and clone size are those of that table, while D and trimming were read from the DNA. This sample has more than 60,000 clones, with roughly 82% found just once. The chain uses TRBV3-1 (or the pseudogene TRBV3-2) and TRBJ2-7; 7 positions match TRBD2. The specimen sequenced was peripheral blood. The sequence was obtained from a woman aged 80 or older with acute or convalescent COVID-19. CDR3 loop: CASSQGGGYYEQYF. CDR3 coding DNA: TGTGCCAGCAGCCAAGGGGGGGGGTACTACGAGCAGTACTTC.